This T cell receptor beta chain was documented in a study of CD8+ T cells in alopecia areata. This clone was seen a few times. Following RNA extraction, reverse transcription yielded cDNA that acted as the sequencing template. Here immunoSEQ multiplex PCR was the method, and the copy in TCRdb shows in-frame clones only, minus some. The table has fewer than 20,000 clones, more than 60% seen once. In alopecia areata patients, both lesional scalp punch biopsies and peripheral blood were collected. The V gene lost 7 bases and the J gene lost 4 bases, with 10 bases spanning the gap. Germline CDR1 is LGHNA and CDR2 is YNFKEQ. The CDR3 sequence is 12 residues long.

This sample comprised skin, obtained at week 0. This receptor was identified in a human donor with alopecia areata. The chain employs TRBV4-2 and TRBJ1-2; D not resolved. The CDR3 protein is CASTQESYGYTF. CDR3 nucleotides: TGTGCCAGCACCCAGGAGTCCTATGGCTACACCTTC.